This entry lists 26 T cell receptor beta chains sequenced from one sample in a study of human T cells and chemical hapten exposure. Noted time point: patch test 3, about 24 weeks after DPC sensitization. Treatment here: therapeutic diphenylcyclopropenone sensitization with weekly scalp DPC. TCRdb re-derived calls from the RACE reads in MiXCR, one entry per CDR3 protein. Of 55,000 to 75,000 distinct CDR3 sequences listed, approximately 13% are singletons. The material was whole blood, obtained in connection with sensitization to the hapten diphenylcyclopropenone (DPC). These receptors all come from a man aged 25 to 40 with alopecia areata. Some clones in this sample may be carry-over from other donors' samples.

This clonotype was recorded many times. The rearrangement links TRBV2 to TRBJ2-7, with 7 bases that match TRBD1. This CDR3 region has 16 residues. CDR1 is SNHLY and CDR2 is FYNNEI in the germline V gene. The V segment lost 3 bases and the J segment 2 bases; nucleotides outside the gene matches: 10. The CDR3 coding sequence is TGTGCCAGCAGTGATACCGTGACAGGGACAGCCTACGAGCAGTACTTC. Translated: CASSDTVTGTAYEQYF.

The chain is built from TRBV20-1 and TRBJ2-5; TRBD2 matches 8 bases. With V trimmed by 0 bases and J by 5 bases, 8 bases remained unmatched. The CDR3 extends over 15 amino acids. CDR1 is DFQATT, CDR2 SNEGSKA, per germline (reference sequence). The CDR3 nucleotides read TGCAGTGCTAGAGACTTACTAGCGGTCCGGGAGACCCAGTACTTC. Its translation is CSARDLLAVRETQYF.

This clonotype was counted many times. The CDR3 is CASSDKISGELFF. In DNA, the CDR3 is TGCGCCAGCAGCGATAAGATTTCCGGGGAGCTGTTTTTT. The chain is built from TRBV5-1 and TRBJ2-2; D is undetermined. Germline V gene sequence: CDR1 SGHRS, CDR2 YFSETQ. The germline V and J ends were trimmed by 4 bases and 6 bases, with 10 bases remaining between them. The CDR3 has 13 residues.

The rearrangement uses TRBV3-1 and TRBJ2-7; D is uncertain. Germline loops: CDR1 LGHDT, CDR2 YNNKEL (reference sequence). The V end lost 0 bases, the J end lost 1 base, and 10 bases lay between the germline ends. The length of the CDR3 is 15 residues. The CDR3, as DNA: TGTGCCAGCAGCCAAGAGGGCCTAGGGTCCTACGAGCAGTACTTC. Protein: CASSQEGLGSYEQYF.

This clonotype has more than one count but fewer than ten. The chain links TRBV10-3 to TRBJ1-2; D gene unclear. This CDR3 has 12 residues. Trimming took 10 bases from V and 7 from J, leaving 16 bases between them. Germline CDR1 is ENHRY and CDR2 is SYGVKD. The CDR3 loop is CATSDRVFGYTF. In nucleotides, the CDR3 is TGTGCCACATCAGACCGGGTTTTTGGCTACACCTTC.

The chain couples TRBV7-8 to TRBJ1-1, with a weak D call TRBD1 (6 bases). The germline CDR1 and CDR2 sequences are SGHVS and FQNEAQ. The CDR3 totals 14 residues. V was pared by 1 base and J by 7 bases, with 13 bases between. The CDR3 here is CASSLGGGGIEAFF. The CDR3 nucleotides read TGTGCCAGCAGCTTAGGTGGAGGGGGGATTGAAGCTTTCTTT.

The chain employs TRBV12-3 or TRBV12-4 and TRBJ2-5; either TRBD1 or TRBD2 may fit D (5 bases each). Trimming shortened V by 3 bases and J by 5 bases, and 13 bases separated the two germline ends. The CDR3 loop spans 14 amino acids. The chain's CDR3 is CASSFRGVGETQYF. For the CDR3, the DNA is TGTGCCAGCAGTTTTAGAGGGGTCGGGGAGACCCAGTACTTC.

This clonotype was seen a single time. The chain joins TRBV9 to TRBJ2-2; 7 bases match TRBD1. This CDR3 has 14 amino acids. V gave up 0 bases and J gave up 5 bases; unmatched junction bases: 1. Germline-derived CDR1 and CDR2 are SGDLS and YYNGEE. The CDR3 DNA sequence: TGTGCCAGCAGCGTAGTGGGACAGACCGGGGAGCTGTTTTTT. Its protein product is CASSVVGQTGELFF.

This clonotype was seen only a few times. The chain joins TRBV6-2 or TRBV6-3 to TRBJ2-3; 7 bases align to TRBD1. The V segment lost 5 bases and the J segment 4 bases; nucleotides outside the gene matches: 9. The CDR3 covers 15 residues. Germline loops: CDR1 MNHEY, CDR2 SVGEGT. Here the CDR3 DNA reads TGTGCCAGCAGTACCCGCAAGGGGGCCGCAGATACGCAGTATTTT. Translated: CASSTRKGAADTQYF.

The chain is built from TRBV3-1 and TRBJ2-5, with 9 bases lining up with TRBD2. V was pared by 0 bases and J by 4 bases, with 9 bases of the junction left unmatched. Germline CDR1 is LGHDT and CDR2 is YNNKEL (reference sequence). This CDR3 has 17 residues. The CDR3 bases are TGTGCCAGCAGCCAAGATCCGCCTAGCGGGGTAGTAGAGACCCAGTACTTC. Its translation is CASSQDPPSGVVETQYF.

This clonotype came up many times. The rearrangement uses TRBV6-2 or TRBV6-3 and TRBJ1-2; D is possibly TRBD1 (5 bases). The CDR3 is made up of 15 amino acids. The ends were cut back, 2 bases at V and 4 bases at J, with 14 bases in the middle. Germline V gives CDR1 MNHEY, CDR2 SVGEGT. CDR3 sequence reads: CASSYPTGHLYGYTF. In DNA form, the CDR3 reads TGTGCCAGCAGTTACCCCACAGGCCACCTCTATGGCTACACCTTC.

This clonotype was seen a few times. The V gene is TRBV7-7, the J gene TRBJ1-1; D gene uncertain. CDR3 length: 13 residues. Germline assignment: CDR1 SSHAT and CDR2 FNYEAQ (reference sequence). Trimming shortened V by 5 bases and J by 0 bases, and 7 bases separated the two germline ends. The CDR3 DNA sequence: TGTGCCAGCAGCAGTTCGGTGAACACTGAAGCTTTCTTT. It specifies CASSSSVNTEAFF.

This clonotype was counted at least ten times. The chain recombines TRBV7-9 with TRBJ2-3; D unclear. V dropped 1 base and J dropped 1 base, with 3 bases sitting between them. CDR3 length equals 13 residues. Germline V gene sequence: CDR1 SEHNR, CDR2 FQNEAQ (reference sequence). CDR3 nucleotide sequence: TGTGCCAGCAGCTTAGTCGGCACAGATACGCAGTATTTT. Translating gives CASSLVGTDTQYF.

This clonotype was seen more than once but under ten times. The chain employs TRBV12-3 or TRBV12-4 and TRBJ2-7; 9 nucleotides agree with TRBD1. This CDR3 has 16 amino acids. The V and J ends lost 5 bases and 5 bases, in that order; junction bases with no gene match: 13. The CDR3 DNA follows: TGTGCCAGCAGTAGTGGGACAGGGATGTTTTCCGACGAGCAGTACTTC. This encodes CASSSGTGMFSDEQYF.

The chain uses TRBV9 and TRBJ1-3; 11 bases are shared with TRBD1. The CDR3 consists of 17 residues. Germline CDR1 is SGDLS and CDR2 is YYNGEE. V was clipped by 0 bases and J by 4 bases; unmatched bases: 6. The CDR3 reads CASSVAGTGGSGNTIYF. CDR3 nucleotide sequence: TGTGCCAGCAGCGTAGCGGGGACAGGGGGTTCCGGAAACACCATATATTTT.

This rearrangement joins TRBV2 to TRBJ2-3; weak D call: TRBD2 (6 bases). The V end was cut by 5 bases, the J end by 8 bases, with 8 bases between. This CDR3 spans 11 amino acids. The germline V gene has CDR1 SNHLY and CDR2 FYNNEI. The CDR3 sequence is CASSRESTQYF. The CDR3 DNA reads as TGTGCCAGCAGTCGGGAGAGTACGCAGTATTTT.

The chain carries TRBV20-1 and TRBJ2-1, with unresolved D. The germline gives CDR1 DFQATT, CDR2 SNEGSKA (reference sequence). CDR3 length: 14 amino acids. Trimming took 1 base from V and 10 from J, leaving 17 bases between them. Here the CDR3 DNA reads TGCAGTGCTAGAGGGAACGGGCGTCTGGGGGAGCAGTTCTTC. This sequence encodes CSARGNGRLGEQFF.

This clonotype was observed a handful of times. CDR3 protein: CASSRDSQNTEAFF. CDR3 nucleotide sequence: TGTGCCAGCTCACGGGACAGCCAGAACACTGAAGCTTTCTTT. The rearrangement uses TRBV18 and TRBJ1-1; TRBD1 aligns across 7 bases. The trim removed 4 bases at V and 1 base at J, leaving 3 bases unmatched. From germline, CDR1 is KGHSH and CDR2 LQKENI. CDR3 length: 14 amino acids.

The chain joins TRBV19 to TRBJ2-5, with a weak D call TRBD1 (6 bases). Germline-derived CDR1 and CDR2 are LNHDA and SQIVND (reference sequence). The CDR3 covers 14 residues. Trimming removed 6 bases at V and 1 base at J, with 12 bases between. The CDR3 DNA reads TGTGCCAGTAGCCCGGGACAAGTCCAAGAGACCCAGTACTTC. Its protein product is CASSPGQVQETQYF.

The table lists this clonotype with many counts. The chain carries TRBV18 and TRBJ1-1; possibly TRBD1 for D (5 bases). This CDR3 region has 15 residues. V lost 3 bases and J lost 4, with 15 bases in between. Germline assignment: CDR1 KGHSH and CDR2 LQKENI. The CDR3 region is CASSPIDRITTEAFF. CDR3 in DNA: TGTGCCAGCTCACCTATTGACAGAATAACCACTGAAGCTTTCTTT.

CDR3: CASSSGQSRDQPQHF. DNA of the CDR3: TGTGCCAGCAGCTCGGGACAGTCGCGGGATCAGCCCCAGCATTTT. The chain employs TRBV7-9 and TRBJ1-5; 7 positions match TRBD1. Germline lookup yields CDR1 SEHNR and CDR2 FQNEAQ (reference sequence). V lost 4 bases and J lost 5; bases outside the gene matches: 8. CDR3 length: 15 amino acids.

This clonotype was recorded at least ten times. The chain uses TRBV3-1 and TRBJ1-1; 7 bases align to TRBD1. There are 13 residues in the CDR3. V shed 1 base and J 8 bases; nucleotides not matched to a gene: 4. Germline V gene sequence: CDR1 LGHDT, CDR2 YNNKEL (reference sequence). CDR3 nucleotides: TGTGCCAGCAGCCAAGTGAGGACAGGAGAAGCTTTCTTT. It translates to CASSQVRTGEAFF. Drawing the rest from reference TRBV3-1 and TRBJ1-1, the complete variable domain is DTAVSQTPKYLVTQMGNDKSIKCEQNLGHDTMYWYKQDSKKFLKIMFSYNNKELIINETVPNRFSPKSPDKAHLNLHINSLELGDSAVYFCASSQVRTGEAFFGQGTRLTVV.

V usage is TRBV28 and J usage is TRBJ1-5; 7 nucleotides match TRBD1. Germline CDR1 and CDR2: MDHEN and SYDVKM. Trimming took 9 bases from V and 0 from J; bases not matched to a gene: 11. The CDR3 is 16 amino acids. The CDR3 sequence is CASNQRTGYSNQPQHF. The CDR3 nucleotides read TGTGCCAGTAACCAGAGGACAGGCTATAGCAATCAGCCCCAGCATTTT.

In its sample, this clonotype was seen a few times. This rearrangement joins TRBV12-3 or TRBV12-4 to TRBJ2-7; D is ambiguous. The CDR3 consists of 14 residues. V was trimmed by 2 bases and J by 0 bases, leaving 8 bases between them. Here the CDR3 reads CASSLTWPSYEQYF. In nucleotides, the CDR3 is TGTGCCAGCAGTTTAACTTGGCCCTCCTACGAGCAGTACTTC.

The chain recombines TRBV12-3 or TRBV12-4 with TRBJ1-5; no clear D. Trimming removed 3 bases from V and 1 base from J, with 16 bases in between. This CDR3 has 17 residues. The CDR3 spells CASSFRGRFGSNQPQHF. CDR3 coding DNA: TGTGCCAGCAGTTTTCGCGGCAGGTTCGGGAGCAATCAGCCCCAGCATTTT.

By frequency in the sample, this clonotype is medium-sized. V and J are TRBV29-1 and TRBJ2-3, with no clear D. V was cut by 8 bases and J by 2 bases, with 5 bases left in between. The V gene's germline CDR1 is SQVTM and CDR2 ANQGSEA. The CDR3 extends over 10 amino acids. This CDR3 reads CSTDTDTQYF. CDR3 sequence (DNA): TGCAGCACCGACACAGATACGCAGTATTTT.